This T cell receptor (beta chain) was sequenced during a study of beta chain features in type 1 diabetes (dated by TCRdb to the late 2010s). For context, the study as a whole: Patients and healthy donors did not differ in mean age, gender distribution, total cell number or subset yield. A total of 107,917,701 sorted cells were examined across all samples, and a strong correlation was observed between cell number per subset and RNA yield. Regulatory and stem cell-like memory subsets were obtained from only 8 patients and roughly 8 healthy donors, while naive and central memory subsets were obtained from all 30 or so donors. The study compared the TCRB repertoires of sorted circulating CD4+ T cell subsets in recently diagnosed type 1 diabetes patients with those in matched healthy donors. The full study reports these points: PCR might favor shorter templates, but patient and control samples were amplified and corrected together, so any skew would affect both groups equally. Because the HLA sub-analyses included only small numbers of individuals, any influence of HLA type on TCRB rearrangement was left unresolved. Naive, central memory and regulatory TCRB repertoires appeared to be more similar among patients than among healthy donors. In all four CD4+ subsets, TCRB CDR3 length was moderately but significantly shorter in type 1 diabetes patients. Sequencing cDNA rather than genomic DNA could over-represent highly expressing activated cells, although activation and CD3 levels did not differ between groups. At VDJ recombination sites, type 1 diabetes patients had fewer insertions and more deleted nucleotides, which implies abnormalities in thymic rearrangement.

Reading the germline V gene (reference sequence) gives CDR1 LNHDA and CDR2 SQIVND. Deletion took 3 bases off V and 2 bases off J, with a span of 9 bases between the germline ends. The cysteine opens and the phenylalanine closes a CDR3 of 14 amino acids. Left in the record is the CDR3 DNA by itself, 42 bases read in frame from the first base. Notes on this clone: Its cognate antigen has yet to be identified. Base quality data are lacking; no much larger clone is found one base away.

From each donor, a single peripheral blood sample of approximately 110 mL on average was drawn into heparinised tubes. A BD FACSAria II and a panel including CD45RO, CCR7, CD25, CD127, CD95 and CD27 were used to sort naive, central memory, regulatory and stem cell-like memory CD4+ T cells. Every sorted population had a purity above 95%. PBMCs were isolated immediately by Lymphoprep density gradient centrifugation and stained directly without culture. To minimize batch effects, samples were stained and sorted in pairs, one healthy donor with one patient per experiment. All of the isolated RNA was reverse transcribed with the High Capacity cDNA Reverse Transcription Kit, so expressed TCRB transcripts were sequenced. Deep immunoSEQ sequencing was applied to naive, central memory and regulatory T cell samples, giving an average of roughly 3.5 million total reads per sample. Sorted cells were lysed in RLT buffer and RNA was extracted with DNase-treated RNeasy Micro or Mini kits, depending on cell number. Each cell subset was processed separately to prevent cross-contamination, with patient and healthy donor samples processed together. The immunoSEQ multiplex PCR was used to amplify TCRB sequences from cDNA, generating 87-bp fragments that spanned the CDR3 region. Sequencing of the amplicons was done on the Illumina HiSeq platform. On the study's bioinformatics: PCR bias was corrected computationally using synthetic template baselines, and reads within Hamming distance 2 were collapsed, with unmergeable singletons discarded. By aligning reads against IMGT, V, D and J genes, CDR3 length, and insertions or deletions at six rearrangement sites were assigned. Clonotype counts were normalized to sorted cell number within each subset before computing true diversity and Gini coefficients with the tcR R package. Repertoire sharing was quantified using the overlap coefficient calculated on TCRB nucleotide sequences. As a proxy for the pre-selection repertoire, out-of-frame TCRB sequences from naive cells were analyzed. Sourced from immuneACCESS, this table was stored by TCRdb with only in-frame sequences that have V and J called. A share of the clones is absent; for the studies checked, an unresolved V gene accounts for under half, and the remainder has no known explanation. Clone size and the V and J calls come from that table; the DNA yielded D and trimming. This sample lists 640,000 or so clones; 13% were detected once. The ten largest clones take up about 0.02% of the sample.

The rearranged chain carries TRBV19 and TRBJ2-3; the D gene lacks a confident call. The origin of this receptor is a man aged 18-30 years with type 1 diabetes. The specimen sequenced was naive CD4+ T cells from blood. The cell subset or site label here, explained by the study, means: true naive CD4+ T cells. The CDR3 reads CASSIKGNTDTQYF. The nucleotide sequence is given as TGTGCCAGTAGTATTAAAGGAAACACAGATACGCAGTATTTT.